A single sample gave rise to the 21 T cell receptor beta chains below, sequenced in a study of T cell changes during pregnancy in multiple sclerosis. Assay: immunoSEQ multiplex PCR; the TCRdb copy retains only in-frame clones and omits some. This sample has approximately 45,000 clones, with roughly nine tenths found just once. The specimen was CD4+ T cells from peripheral blood mononuclear cells, collected in the second trimester of pregnancy. These TCRs come from a female donor in good health, enrolled as a control in a pregnancy study.

The rearrangement links TRBV18 to TRBJ1-1; D is unresolved. The length of the CDR3 is 15 residues. Deletions cut 3 bases from V and 2 bases from J, with 13 bases between. Germline CDR1 KGHSH, CDR2 LQKENI. CDR3 in amino acids: CASSPASAVNTEAFF. CDR3 sequence (DNA): TGTGCCAGCTCACCGGCGTCAGCGGTTAACACTGAAGCTTTCTTT.

The chain has TRBV5-1 and TRBJ1-2, with 7 bases lining up with TRBD1. With 4 bases clipped from V and 3 bases from J, the junction kept 15 bases outside the gene matches. The CDR3 length is 17 residues. Germline CDR1 SGHRS, CDR2 YFSETQ. CDR3 sequence: CASSPFPTGSGDYGYTF. CDR3 bases: TGCGCCAGCAGCCCCTTTCCGACAGGGAGTGGTGACTATGGCTACACCTTC. Full variable domain (rest looked up from reference TRBV5-1 and TRBJ1-2): KAGVTQTPRYLIKTRGQQVTLSCSPISGHRSVSWYQQTPGQGLQFLFEYFSETQRNKGNFPGRFSGRQFSNSRSEMNVSTLELGDSALYLCASSPFPTGSGDYGYTFGSGTRLTVV.

The rearrangement joins TRBV7-2 to TRBJ2-3, with D perhaps TRBD2 (6 bases). This CDR3 contains 14 residues. The germline V gene encodes CDR1 SGHTA and CDR2 FQGNSA. V dropped 4 bases and J dropped 4 bases, with 12 bases sitting between them. Written as DNA, the CDR3 is TGTGCCAGCAGCTCACGGGGGTACGCAGATACGCAGTATTTT. It translates to CASSSRGYADTQYF.

Comments on this clone: This sample also contains other DNA sequences that code for the same CDR3. The CDR3 loop is CASSGQQNQPQHF. In DNA form, the CDR3 reads TGTGCCAGCAGTGGACAGCAAAATCAGCCCCAGCATTTT. V gene TRBV6-5 combines with J gene TRBJ1-5, with D possibly TRBD1 on 6 matching bases. The CDR3 sequence is 13 residues long. Trimming pared 5 bases from V and 4 bases from J, leaving 9 bases between. Germline assignment: CDR1 MNHEY and CDR2 SVGAGI.

This chain uses TRBV4-2 with TRBJ1-2; 11 positions agree with TRBD1. In germline, CDR1 is LGHNA, CDR2 YNFKEQ. Trimming removed 0 bases from V and 6 bases from J; junction bases left unmatched: 6. This CDR3 comprises 16 residues. For the CDR3, the DNA is TGTGCCAGCAGCCAAGACCCCGGGACAGGGGGTGATGGCTACACCTTC. Its protein is CASSQDPGTGGDGYTF.

The rearrangement joins TRBV11-2 to TRBJ2-7, with 7 positions matching TRBD1. The germline V gene encodes CDR1 SGHAT and CDR2 FQNNGV. The CDR3 is made up of 15 amino acids. V shed 6 bases and J 3 bases; nucleotides not matched to a gene: 11. This CDR3 reads CASRPNRGRIYEQYF. In DNA, the CDR3 is TGTGCCAGCAGACCAAACAGGGGCCGGATCTACGAGCAGTACTTC.

V and J are TRBV19 and TRBJ1-1; D remains unclear. The germline gives CDR1 LNHDA, CDR2 SQIVND (reference sequence). The CDR3 totals 12 residues. V lost 5 bases and J lost 10, with 14 bases in between. Here the CDR3 reads CASSQETARAFF. The DNA of the CDR3 is TGTGCCAGTAGTCAAGAGACTGCTAGAGCTTTCTTT.

The rearrangement uses TRBV4-3 and TRBJ2-3; TRBD2 agrees at 12 bases. There are 19 residues in the CDR3. Looked up from germline, CDR1 is LGHNA and CDR2 is YSLEER. J was trimmed by 0 bases and V by 4 bases; bases with no gene match: 11. CDR3: CASSRRRTSGATSTDTQYF. DNA of the CDR3: TGCGCCAGCAGCCGAAGGCGGACTAGCGGGGCTACTAGCACAGATACGCAGTATTTT.

The chain employs TRBV5-6 and TRBJ1-1; 8 positions agree with TRBD1. This CDR3 comprises 15 residues. The germline CDR1 and CDR2 sequences are SGHDT and YYEEEE. With 3 bases clipped from V and 0 bases from J, the junction kept 4 bases outside the gene matches. The CDR3 spells CASSSGQGMNTEAFF. The CDR3 DNA is TGTGCCAGCAGCTCAGGACAGGGAATGAACACTGAAGCTTTCTTT.

The chain joins TRBV18 to TRBJ1-2; 8 bases fit TRBD1. This CDR3 has 15 amino acids. Germline V gene sequence: CDR1 KGHSH, CDR2 LQKENI. V was pared by 3 bases and J by 4 bases, with 7 bases of the junction left unmatched. CDR3: CASSPDGQGVYGYTF. The CDR3 region has the DNA TGTGCCAGCTCACCCGACGGACAGGGAGTCTATGGCTACACCTTC.

The rearrangement joins TRBV5-1 to TRBJ2-3; D ambiguous. The CDR3 is 16 residues long. Trimming removed 1 base from V and 0 bases from J, with 12 bases in between. CDR1 is SGHRS, CDR2 YFSETQ, per germline. The CDR3 is CASSLNAGLSTDTQYF. The CDR3 nucleotides read TGCGCCAGCAGCTTGAATGCAGGCCTGAGCACAGATACGCAGTATTTT.

The chain joins TRBV29-1 to TRBJ2-3; 12 nucleotides agree with TRBD2. V lost 5 bases to trimming and J lost 6 bases; unmatched junction nucleotides: 9. Germline V gene data show CDR1 as SQVTM and CDR2 as ANQGSEA. The CDR3 runs to 15 residues. CDR3 DNA: TGCAGCGTTTTGGAACTAGCGGGGGGCGGCGATACGCAGTATTTT. This codes for CSVLELAGGGDTQYF.

This clone was seen once. The chain links TRBV9 to TRBJ2-5; D is unresolved. V was pared by 6 bases and J by 4 bases, with 10 bases between. CDR3 length: 12 amino acids. The germline gives CDR1 SGDLS, CDR2 YYNGEE. This chain's CDR3 is CASTLDVETQYF. DNA of the CDR3: TGTGCCAGCACCCTAGACGTAGAGACCCAGTACTTC.

The chain carries TRBV5-4 and TRBJ1-1; perhaps TRBD1 as D (6 bases). Germline CDR1 SGHNT, CDR2 YYREEE (reference sequence). The V end lost 5 bases, the J end lost 1 base, and 15 bases lay between the germline ends. The CDR3 is made up of 15 amino acids. The CDR3 reads CASRPTGTTNTEAFF. The CDR3, as DNA: TGTGCCAGCAGGCCGACCGGGACAACGAACACTGAAGCTTTCTTT.

The chain joins TRBV5-4 to TRBJ2-3; TRBD2 matches 11 bases. The J segment lost 3 bases and the V segment lost 6 bases, leaving 6 bases of the junction unmatched. The germline gives CDR1 SGHNT, CDR2 YYREEE (reference sequence). This CDR3 region has 15 residues. CDR3: CASNVAGGPTDTQYF. The CDR3 region has the DNA TGTGCCAGCAATGTAGCGGGGGGGCCAACAGATACGCAGTATTTT.

This clone was detected a few times. The gene calls are TRBV7-3 and TRBJ1-1, with a possible D match to TRBD1 (5 bases). Germline V gene lookup returns CDR1 SGHTA and CDR2 FQGTGA. CDR3 length: 15 residues. V was pared by 1 base and J by 0 bases, with 9 bases between. The CDR3 DNA reads TGTGCCAGCAGCTTAAGGCGGGGACTGAACACTGAAGCTTTCTTT. Translating gives CASSLRRGLNTEAFF.

This sequence joins TRBV27 and TRBJ2-1; 7 bases line up with TRBD2. The V and J ends lost 6 bases and 1 base, in that order; junction bases with no gene match: 6. This CDR3 contains 15 residues. Germline assignment: CDR1 MNHEY and CDR2 SMNVEV (reference sequence). CDR3 nucleotides: TGTGCCAGCAGCCCCTTCGGGGGGTCCTACAATGAGCAGTTCTTC. It encodes CASSPFGGSYNEQFF.

This clone is a singleton in its sample. The chain employs TRBV11-3 and TRBJ1-1; perhaps TRBD1 as D (6 bases). Germline V gives CDR1 SGHNT, CDR2 YENEEA. Trimming removed 6 bases at V and 3 bases at J, with 11 bases between. The CDR3 consists of 13 residues. The CDR3 loop reads CASRHYRDTEAFF. As DNA, the CDR3 is TGTGCCAGCAGACACTACAGGGACACTGAAGCTTTCTTT.

A few counts support this clone. The chain combines TRBV5-1 with TRBJ1-2; D unclear. CDR3 length: 14 amino acids. Trimming left V 0 bases short and J 0 bases short, with 6 bases between. Per germline, CDR1 SGHRS and CDR2 YFSETQ. CDR3 amino acids: CASSLGPTNYGYTF. The DNA of the CDR3 is TGCGCCAGCAGCTTGGGGCCCACTAACTATGGCTACACCTTC.

V is TRBV5-1 and J is TRBJ1-5; D unclear. The germline V gene encodes CDR1 SGHRS and CDR2 YFSETQ. CDR3 length: 15 residues. With 0 bases removed from V and 3 bases from J, the gap between germline ends came to 10 bases. The CDR3: CASSLVGGLNQPQHF. The CDR3 DNA follows: TGCGCCAGCAGCTTGGTTGGAGGTCTCAATCAGCCCCAGCATTTT.

The CDR3 bases are TGCGCCAGCAGCCAAGAGGGCAGGCCGGAGACCCAGTACTTC. Translating gives CASSQEGRPETQYF. This chain uses TRBV4-3 with TRBJ2-5; D remains unclear. The CDR3 has 14 amino acids. Germline V lookup: CDR1 LGHNA, CDR2 YSLEER. V lost 0 bases and J lost 5, with 10 bases in between.